The sequence of this T cell receptor (beta chain) was determined in a study of CD8 T cells in Susac syndrome. This CDR3 comprises 15 residues. Germline CDR1 LGHDT, CDR2 YNNKEL (reference sequence). The V end was cut by 1 base, the J end by 0 bases, with 6 bases between. A quantity of roughly 0.5 to 1 ug RNA underwent reverse transcription using random hexamers. In TCRdb, the immunoSEQ multiplex PCR reads were re-called with MiXCR into one record per CDR3 protein. The sample gives 95,000 to 150,000 distinct CDR3 sequences, 96% of which show up once; less than 0.15% is in the top ten. The TCR sequence derives from a human donor with Susac syndrome. Sequencing used CD4+ T cells from PBMCs. V usage is TRBV3-1 and J usage is TRBJ2-2; D unresolved. CDR3: CASSQVRSNTGELFF. CDR3 nucleotide sequence: TGTGCCAGCAGCCAAGTCCGCTCGAACACCGGGGAGCTGTTTTTT.